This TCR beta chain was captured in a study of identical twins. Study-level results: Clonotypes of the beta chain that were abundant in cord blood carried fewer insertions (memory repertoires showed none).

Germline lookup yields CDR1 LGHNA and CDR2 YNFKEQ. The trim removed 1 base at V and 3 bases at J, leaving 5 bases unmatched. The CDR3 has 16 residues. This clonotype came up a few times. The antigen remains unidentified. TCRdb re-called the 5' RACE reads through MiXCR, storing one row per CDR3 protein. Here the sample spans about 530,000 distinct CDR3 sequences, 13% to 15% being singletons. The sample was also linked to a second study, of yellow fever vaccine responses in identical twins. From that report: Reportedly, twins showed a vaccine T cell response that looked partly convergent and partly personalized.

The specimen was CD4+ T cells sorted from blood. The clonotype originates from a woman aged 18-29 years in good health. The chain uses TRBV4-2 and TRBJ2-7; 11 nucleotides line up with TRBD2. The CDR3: CASSQGLTSGSYEQYF. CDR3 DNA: TGTGCCAGCAGCCAAGGGCTTACTAGCGGGAGCTACGAGCAGTACTTC.